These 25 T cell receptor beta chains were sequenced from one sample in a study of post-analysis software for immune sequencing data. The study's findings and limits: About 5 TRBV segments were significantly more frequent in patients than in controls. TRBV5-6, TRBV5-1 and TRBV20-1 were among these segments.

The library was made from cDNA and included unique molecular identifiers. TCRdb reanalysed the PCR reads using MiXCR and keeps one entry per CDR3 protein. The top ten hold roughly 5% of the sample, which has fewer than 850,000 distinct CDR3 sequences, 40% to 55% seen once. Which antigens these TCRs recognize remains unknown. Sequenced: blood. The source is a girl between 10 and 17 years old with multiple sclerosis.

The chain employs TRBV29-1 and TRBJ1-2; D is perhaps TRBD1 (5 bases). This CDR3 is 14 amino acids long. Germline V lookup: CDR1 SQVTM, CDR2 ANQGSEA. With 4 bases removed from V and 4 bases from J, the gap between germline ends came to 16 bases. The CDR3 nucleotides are TGCAGCGTTGGTCCCGGGTACAGGCCCTATGGCTACACCTTC. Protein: CSVGPGYRPYGYTF.

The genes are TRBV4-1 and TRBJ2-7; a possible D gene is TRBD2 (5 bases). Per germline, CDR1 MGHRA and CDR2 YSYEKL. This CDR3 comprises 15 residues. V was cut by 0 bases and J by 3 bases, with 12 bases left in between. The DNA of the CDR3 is TGCGCCAGCAGCCAAGAGAGGGCACCCGACTACGAGCAGTACTTC. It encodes CASSQERAPDYEQYF.

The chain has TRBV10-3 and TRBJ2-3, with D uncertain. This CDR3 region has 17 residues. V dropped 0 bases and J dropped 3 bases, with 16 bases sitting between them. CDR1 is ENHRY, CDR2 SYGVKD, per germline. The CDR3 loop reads CAISESMWAVTTDTQYF. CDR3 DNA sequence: TGTGCCATCAGTGAGTCGATGTGGGCGGTTACAACAGATACGCAGTATTTT.

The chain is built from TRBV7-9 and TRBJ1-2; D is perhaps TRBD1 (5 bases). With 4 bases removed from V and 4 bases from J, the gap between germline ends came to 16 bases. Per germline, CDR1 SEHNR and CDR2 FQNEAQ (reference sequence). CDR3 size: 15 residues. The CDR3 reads CASSWGLSEGYGYTF. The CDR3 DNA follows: TGTGCCAGCAGCTGGGGACTCTCCGAGGGCTATGGCTACACCTTC.

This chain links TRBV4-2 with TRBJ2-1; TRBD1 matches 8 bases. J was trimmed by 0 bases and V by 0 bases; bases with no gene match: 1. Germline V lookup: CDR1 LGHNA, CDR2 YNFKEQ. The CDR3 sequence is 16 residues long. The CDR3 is CASSQDQGASYNEQFF. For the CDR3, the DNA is TGTGCCAGCAGCCAAGATCAGGGGGCCTCCTACAATGAGCAGTTCTTC.

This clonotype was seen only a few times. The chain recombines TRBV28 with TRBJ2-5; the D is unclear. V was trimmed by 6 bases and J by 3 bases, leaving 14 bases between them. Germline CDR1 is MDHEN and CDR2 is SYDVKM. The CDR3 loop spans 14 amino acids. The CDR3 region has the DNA TGTGCCAGCAGCCCCATGGACGGTAAAGAGACCCAGTACTTC. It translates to CASSPMDGKETQYF. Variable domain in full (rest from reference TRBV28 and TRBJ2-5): DVKVTQSSRYLVKRTGEKVFLECVQDMDHENMFWYRQDPGLGLRLIYFSYDVKMKEKGDIPEGYSVSREKKERFSLILESASTNQTSMYLCASSPMDGKETQYFGPGTRLLVL.

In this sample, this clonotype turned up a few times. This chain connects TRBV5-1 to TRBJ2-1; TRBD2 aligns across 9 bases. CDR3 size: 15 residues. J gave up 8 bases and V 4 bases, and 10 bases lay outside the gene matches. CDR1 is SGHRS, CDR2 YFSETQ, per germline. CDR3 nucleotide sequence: TGCGCCAGCAGCCTTACTAGCGGGTTCCCCCATGAGCAGTTCTTC. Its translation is CASSLTSGFPHEQFF.

Here the CDR3 DNA reads TGTGCCAGCAGCTTAGATCGAGGACAGGGAGGAACCTACGAGCAGTACTTC. Its protein product is CASSLDRGQGGTYEQYF. The chain has TRBV7-9 and TRBJ2-4; TRBD1 matches 8 bases. The assigned J gene may be wrong: the sequence end matches TRBJ2-7 better. The CDR3 sequence is 17 residues long. Germline V CDR1 and CDR2: SEHNR, FQNEAQ (reference sequence).

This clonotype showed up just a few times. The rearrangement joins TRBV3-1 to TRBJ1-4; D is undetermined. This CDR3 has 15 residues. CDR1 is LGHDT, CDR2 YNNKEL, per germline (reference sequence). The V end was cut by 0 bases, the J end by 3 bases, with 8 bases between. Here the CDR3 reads CASSQEGQSNEKLFF. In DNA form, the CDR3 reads TGTGCCAGCAGCCAAGAAGGGCAATCTAATGAAAAACTGTTTTTT.

This CDR3 reads CATVPTSGNSYNEQFF. The DNA of the CDR3 is TGTGCCACCGTCCCCACTAGCGGAAACTCCTACAATGAGCAGTTCTTC. This chain joins TRBV27 and TRBJ2-1; 8 nucleotides align to TRBD2. V lost 10 bases, J lost 0 bases, and 11 bases stayed unmatched. The CDR3 is made up of 16 amino acids. Germline V gene lookup returns CDR1 MNHEY and CDR2 SMNVEV (reference sequence).

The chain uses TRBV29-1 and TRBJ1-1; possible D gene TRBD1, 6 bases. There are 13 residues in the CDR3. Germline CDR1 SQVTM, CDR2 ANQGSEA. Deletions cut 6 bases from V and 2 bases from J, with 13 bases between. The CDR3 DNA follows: TGCAGCGTGGCCGGGACACTTAACACTGAAGCTTTCTTT. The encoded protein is CSVAGTLNTEAFF.

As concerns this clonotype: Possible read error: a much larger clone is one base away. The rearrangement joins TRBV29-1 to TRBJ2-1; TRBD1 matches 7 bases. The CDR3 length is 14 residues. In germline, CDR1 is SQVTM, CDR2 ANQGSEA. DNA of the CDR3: TGCAGCGTTGGAGGGGGCATCGGCTACAAGGAGCAGTTCTTC. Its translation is CSVGGGIGYKEQFF.

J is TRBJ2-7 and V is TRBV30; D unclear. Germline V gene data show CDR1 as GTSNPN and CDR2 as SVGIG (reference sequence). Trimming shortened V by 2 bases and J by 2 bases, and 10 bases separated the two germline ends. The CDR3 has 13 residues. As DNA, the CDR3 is TGTGCCTGGAGTTCTGCGTTACCCTACGAGCAGTACTTC. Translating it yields CAWSSALPYEQYF.

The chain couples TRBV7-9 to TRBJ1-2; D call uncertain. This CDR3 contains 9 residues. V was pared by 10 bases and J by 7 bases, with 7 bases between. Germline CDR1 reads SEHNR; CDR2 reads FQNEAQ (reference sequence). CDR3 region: CATAVGYTF. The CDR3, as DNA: TGTGCCACCGCGGTTGGCTACACCTTC.

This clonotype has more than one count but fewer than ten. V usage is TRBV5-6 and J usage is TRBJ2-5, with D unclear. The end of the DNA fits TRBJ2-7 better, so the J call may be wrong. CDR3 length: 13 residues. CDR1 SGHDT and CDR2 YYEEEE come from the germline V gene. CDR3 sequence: CASSWWGRDEQYF. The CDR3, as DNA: TGTGCCAGCAGCTGGTGGGGTCGCGACGAGCAGTACTTC.

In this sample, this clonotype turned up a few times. The CDR3 DNA follows: TGTGCCAGCAGTCCCGGGGGTGGTGAAGCTTTCTTT. As protein: CASSPGGGEAFF. This sequence joins TRBV6-5 and TRBJ1-1; possible D gene TRBD1, 5 bases. The ends were cut back, 5 bases at V and 7 bases at J, with 11 bases in the middle. This CDR3 region has 12 residues. Germline V gene data show CDR1 as MNHEY and CDR2 as SVGAGI.

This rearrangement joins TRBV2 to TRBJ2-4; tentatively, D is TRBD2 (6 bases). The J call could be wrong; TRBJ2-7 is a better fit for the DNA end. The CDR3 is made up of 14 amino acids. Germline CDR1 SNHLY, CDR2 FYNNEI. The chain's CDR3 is CASVRRESPHEQYF. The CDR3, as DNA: TGTGCCAGCGTGAGGAGGGAGTCCCCCCACGAGCAGTACTTC.

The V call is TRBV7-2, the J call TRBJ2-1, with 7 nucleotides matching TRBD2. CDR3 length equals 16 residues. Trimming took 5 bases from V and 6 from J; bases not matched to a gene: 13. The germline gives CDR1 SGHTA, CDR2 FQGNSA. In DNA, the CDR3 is TGTGCCAGCAGCCGCATCATAGCGGGTGCGGGCAATGAGCAGTTCTTC. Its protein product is CASSRIIAGAGNEQFF.

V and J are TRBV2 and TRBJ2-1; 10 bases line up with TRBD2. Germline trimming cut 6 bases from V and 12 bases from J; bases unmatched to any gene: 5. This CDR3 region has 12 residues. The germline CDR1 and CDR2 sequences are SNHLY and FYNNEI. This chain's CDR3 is CASRLAGRGQFF. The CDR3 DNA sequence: TGTGCCAGCAGACTAGCGGGACGTGGGCAGTTCTTC.

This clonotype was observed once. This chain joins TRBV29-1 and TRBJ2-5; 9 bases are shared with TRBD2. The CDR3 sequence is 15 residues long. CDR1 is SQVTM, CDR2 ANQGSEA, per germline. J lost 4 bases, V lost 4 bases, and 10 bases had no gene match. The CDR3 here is CSVGQIAGVRETQYF. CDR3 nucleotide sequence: TGCAGCGTTGGCCAAATAGCGGGAGTGCGAGAGACCCAGTACTTC.

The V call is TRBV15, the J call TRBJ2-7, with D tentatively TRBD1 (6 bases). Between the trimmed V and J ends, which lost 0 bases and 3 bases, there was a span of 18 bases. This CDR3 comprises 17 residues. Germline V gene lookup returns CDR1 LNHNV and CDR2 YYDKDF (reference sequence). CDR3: CATSRDRGRESYYEQYF. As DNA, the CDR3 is TGTGCCACCAGCAGAGATAGGGGGAGAGAGTCCTACTACGAGCAGTACTTC.

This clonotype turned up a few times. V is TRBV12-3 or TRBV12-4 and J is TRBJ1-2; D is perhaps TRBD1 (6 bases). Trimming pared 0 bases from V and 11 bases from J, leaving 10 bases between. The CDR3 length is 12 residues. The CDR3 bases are TGTGCCAGCAGTTTAGCTGGCAGGGGATACACCTTC. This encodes CASSLAGRGYTF.

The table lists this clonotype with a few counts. CDR3 DNA sequence: TGCAGCGTTGACGTGAACACTGAAGCTTTCTTT. Protein sequence: CSVDVNTEAFF. V is TRBV29-1 and J is TRBJ1-1; no reliable D call. The germline V and J ends were trimmed by 3 bases and 0 bases, with 2 bases remaining between them. This CDR3 region has 11 residues. Germline CDR1 is SQVTM and CDR2 is ANQGSEA.

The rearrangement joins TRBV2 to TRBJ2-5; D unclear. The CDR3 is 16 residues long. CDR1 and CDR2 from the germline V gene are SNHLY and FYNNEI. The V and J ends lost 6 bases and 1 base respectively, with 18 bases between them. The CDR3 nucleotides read TGTGCCAGCAGCAGCGATTACGACCGACCCCAAGAGACCCAGTACTTC. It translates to CASSSDYDRPQETQYF.

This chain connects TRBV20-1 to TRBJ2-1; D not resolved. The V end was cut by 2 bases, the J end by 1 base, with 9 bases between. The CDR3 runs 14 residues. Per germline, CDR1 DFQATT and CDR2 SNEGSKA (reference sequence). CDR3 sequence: CSARTRLSYNEQFF. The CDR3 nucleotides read TGCAGTGCTAGAACCAGGTTGTCCTACAATGAGCAGTTCTTC.